Detailed here is one TCR beta chain. Its antigen is as yet unknown. The sample belongs to a study of beta chain features in type 1 diabetes. Points from the study as a whole: A pattern of fewer insertions and more deletions at VDJ junctions was seen in type 1 diabetes patients. Researchers cautioned that cDNA sequencing could over-represent cells with high TCR expression. Any HLA-type effect on TCRB rearrangement remained unresolved here.

The germline CDR1 and CDR2 sequences are SGHTA and FQGNSA. V gave up 6 bases and J gave up 0 bases, with 17 bases separating them. There are 16 residues in the CDR3. A heparinised blood draw that averaged about 116 mL was obtained once from each donor. Sequenced material consisted of expressed TCRB transcripts (all of the isolated RNA was reverse transcribed). The repertoire was sequenced with immunoSEQ multiplex PCR; TCRdb's copy has only in-frame clones and lacks some. The data hold some 100,000 clones, with 30% to 50% observed a single time. The chain carries TRBV7-2 and TRBJ1-1, with D maybe TRBD1 (5 bases). This TCR came from a woman between 18 and 30 years old in good health. The source material was stem cell memory CD4+ T cells from blood. The CDR3 loop is CASSFTLGHLNTEAFF. Here the CDR3 DNA reads TGTGCCAGCAGTTTTACCCTTGGACACCTGAACACTGAAGCTTTCTTT.